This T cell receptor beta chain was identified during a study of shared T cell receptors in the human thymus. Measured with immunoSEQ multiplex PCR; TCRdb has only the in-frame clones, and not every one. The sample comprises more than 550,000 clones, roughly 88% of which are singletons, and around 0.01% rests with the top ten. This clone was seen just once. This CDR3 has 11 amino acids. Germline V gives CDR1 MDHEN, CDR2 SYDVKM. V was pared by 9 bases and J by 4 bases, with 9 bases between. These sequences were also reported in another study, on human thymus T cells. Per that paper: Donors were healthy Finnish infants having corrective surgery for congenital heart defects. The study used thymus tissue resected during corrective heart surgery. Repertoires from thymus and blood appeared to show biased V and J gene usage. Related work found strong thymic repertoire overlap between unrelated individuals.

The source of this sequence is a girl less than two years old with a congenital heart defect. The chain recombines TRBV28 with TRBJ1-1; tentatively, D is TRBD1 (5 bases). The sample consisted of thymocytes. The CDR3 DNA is TGTGCCAGTGGGAGGGGCACTGAAGCTTTCTTT. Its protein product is CASGRGTEAFF.